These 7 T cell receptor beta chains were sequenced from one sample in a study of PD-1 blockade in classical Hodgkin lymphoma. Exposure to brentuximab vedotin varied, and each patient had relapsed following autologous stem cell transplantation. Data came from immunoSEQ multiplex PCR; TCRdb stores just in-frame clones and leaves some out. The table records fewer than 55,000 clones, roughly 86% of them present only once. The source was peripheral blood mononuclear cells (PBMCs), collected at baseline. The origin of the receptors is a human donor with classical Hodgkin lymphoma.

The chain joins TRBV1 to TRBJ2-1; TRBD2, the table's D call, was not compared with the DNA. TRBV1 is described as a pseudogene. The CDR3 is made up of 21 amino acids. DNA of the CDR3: TGCACCAGCAGCCAAGGATTCCCGGGACTAGCGGGGGCACCCTCCTACAATGAGCAGTTCTTC. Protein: CTSSQGFPGLAGAPSYNEQFF.

This CDR3 is CASRPAGSGANVLTF. CDR3 bases: TGTGCCAGCAGACCCGCGGGCTCTGGGGCCAACGTCCTGACTTTC. The J gene is TRBJ2-6, the V gene TRBV13, with a possible D match to TRBD2 (5 bases). Germline V gene lookup returns CDR1 PRHDT and CDR2 FYEKMQ (reference sequence). The length of the CDR3 is 15 residues. The germline V and J ends were trimmed by 6 bases and 0 bases, with 9 bases remaining between them.

CDR3 DNA: TGTGCCAGCAGCTTACAGGGGGCGCGCGCCGGGGAGCTGTTTTTT. Its protein is CASSLQGARAGELFF. The chain is built from TRBV13 and TRBJ2-2, with 8 bases lining up with TRBD1. This CDR3 is built from 15 residues. Germline V gene data show CDR1 as PRHDT and CDR2 as FYEKMQ (reference sequence). The V gene end was trimmed by 2 bases and the J gene end by 6 bases; junction bases not matched to a gene: 5.

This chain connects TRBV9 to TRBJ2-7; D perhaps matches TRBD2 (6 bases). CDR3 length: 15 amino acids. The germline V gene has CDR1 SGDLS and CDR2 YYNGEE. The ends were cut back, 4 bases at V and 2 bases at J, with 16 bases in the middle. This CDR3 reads CASSPFGSGTYEQYF. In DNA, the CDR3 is TGTGCCAGCAGCCCCTTTGGTAGCGGTACCTACGAGCAGTACTTC.

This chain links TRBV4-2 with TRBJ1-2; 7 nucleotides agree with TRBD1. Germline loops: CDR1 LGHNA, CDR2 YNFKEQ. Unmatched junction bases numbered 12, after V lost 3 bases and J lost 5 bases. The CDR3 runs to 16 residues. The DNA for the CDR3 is TGTGCCAGCAGCCAGGAGGGAGGGGGCCCCAAGTATGGCTACACCTTC. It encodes CASSQEGGGPKYGYTF.

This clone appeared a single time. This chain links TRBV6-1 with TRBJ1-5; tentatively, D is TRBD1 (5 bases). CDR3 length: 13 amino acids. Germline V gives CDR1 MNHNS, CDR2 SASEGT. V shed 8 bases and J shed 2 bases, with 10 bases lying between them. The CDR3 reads CASGTAGNQPQHF. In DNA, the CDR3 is TGTGCCAGCGGGACGGCCGGCAATCAGCCCCAGCATTTT.

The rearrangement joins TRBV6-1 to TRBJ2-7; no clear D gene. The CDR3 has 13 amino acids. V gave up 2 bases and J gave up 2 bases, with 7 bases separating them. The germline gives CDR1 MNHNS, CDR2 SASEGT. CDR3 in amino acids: CASSETRTYEQYF. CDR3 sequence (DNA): TGTGCCAGCAGTGAAACTCGTACCTACGAGCAGTACTTC.